This T cell receptor (beta chain) comes out of a study of blood T cell repertoires in COVID-19. The assay was immunoSEQ multiplex PCR, and TCRdb's table has in-frame clones only and misses some. The table lists approximately 300,000 clones, about nine tenths of them singletons. The V and J ends lost 5 bases and 5 bases respectively, with 18 bases between them. The CDR3 spans 16 residues. From germline, CDR1 is MDHEN and CDR2 SYDVKM. Sequences were obtained from peripheral blood. The receptor comes from a woman in her thirties with COVID-19, enrolled during active disease. The chain uses TRBV28 and TRBJ2-2; D is unclear. CDR3 in amino acids: CASSTLYTRWTGELFF. The CDR3 nucleotides read TGTGCCAGCAGTACGCTGTATACGAGGTGGACCGGGGAGCTGTTTTTT.